These 32 T cell receptor beta chains were sequenced from one sample in a study of early T cells in non-severe SARS-CoV-2 infection. TCRdb recomputed calls from the 5' RACE reads with MiXCR, one row per CDR3 protein. The sample has around 82,000 distinct CDR3 sequences, more than 10% seen once. The sequencing sample was made of whole blood. These receptors were obtained from an adult who was a healthcare worker with PCR-confirmed SARS-CoV-2 infection or an uninfected control (not recorded which).

A few counts support this clonotype. One end of the junction varies from germline; a read error may be responsible. The V call is TRBV5-1, the J call TRBJ2-3; D ambiguous. Germline V gene sequence: CDR1 SGHRS, CDR2 YFSETQ. CDR3 length: 12 amino acids. The CDR3 region is CASSLVGDTQYF. CDR3 coding DNA: TGCGCCAGCAGTTTGGTGGGAGATACGCAGTATTTT.

The sample holds many counts of this clonotype. The chain couples TRBV5-6 to TRBJ2-1, with D maybe TRBD2 (7 bases). The CDR3 length is 17 residues. Germline assignment: CDR1 SGHDT and CDR2 YYEEEE. Trimming took off 4 bases at V and 10 bases at J, with 27 bases between the two ends. CDR3 DNA: TGTGCCAGCAGCCCGGTCGCGGGAGACCTGGGGGCAGTCGAGCAGTTCTTC. Its translation: CASSPVAGDLGAVEQFF.

V is TRBV15 and J is TRBJ2-5, with D possibly TRBD2 on 7 matching bases. The CDR3 extends over 14 amino acids. Looked up from germline, CDR1 is LNHNV and CDR2 is YYDKDF (reference sequence). V dropped 4 bases and J dropped 1 base, with 10 bases sitting between them. This CDR3 reads CATSIGGPQETQYF. The CDR3 DNA sequence: TGTGCCACCAGCATCGGGGGGCCCCAAGAGACCCAGTACTTC. Based on the CDR3 plus reference TRBV15 and TRBJ2-5, the full variable domain is DAMVIQNPRYQVTQFGKPVTLSCSQTLNHNVMYWYQQKSSQAPKLLFHYYDKDFNNEADTPDNFQSRRPNTSFCFLDIRSPGLGDTAMYLCATSIGGPQETQYFGPGTRLLVL.

This sequence joins TRBV2 and TRBJ2-3; D gene unclear. Between the trimmed V and J ends, which lost 7 bases and 3 bases, there was a span of 8 bases. Germline V CDR1 and CDR2: SNHLY, FYNNEI. The CDR3 length is 12 residues. Here the CDR3 reads CASNGVTDTQYF. The CDR3 nucleotides read TGTGCCAGCAATGGGGTGACAGATACGCAGTATTTT. Drawing the rest from reference TRBV2 and TRBJ2-3, the complete variable domain is EPEVTQTPSHQVTQMGQEVILRCVPISNHLYFYWYRQILGQKVEFLVSFYNNEISEKSEIFDDQFSVERPDGSNFTLKIRSTKLEDSAMYFCASNGVTDTQYFGPGTRLTVL.

This clonotype was seen a handful of times. This rearrangement joins TRBV25-1 to TRBJ2-3; no firm D call. Trimming left V 1 base short and J 6 bases short, with 11 bases between. CDR3 length equals 14 residues. Germline lookup yields CDR1 MGHDK and CDR2 SYGVNS. The CDR3 loop reads CASSEFSLEDTQYF. DNA for the CDR3: TGTGCCAGCAGTGAATTCTCATTGGAGGATACGCAGTATTTT.

Only a few counts were recorded for this clonotype. This sequence joins TRBV5-1 and TRBJ2-3; tentative D call: TRBD2 (6 bases). The CDR3 runs 16 residues. Germline V gene data show CDR1 as SGHRS and CDR2 as YFSETQ. V gave up 7 bases and J gave up 0 bases, with 18 bases separating them. In DNA form, the CDR3 reads TGCGCCAGCTCCCGTTGGGCGGCGGGGAGCACAGATACGCAGTATTTT. Its protein product is CASSRWAAGSTDTQYF.

J is TRBJ1-5 and V is TRBV7-9; TRBD1 agrees at 7 bases. CDR1 is SEHNR, CDR2 FQNEAQ, per germline (reference sequence). This CDR3 has 14 amino acids. The V gene end was trimmed by 3 bases and the J gene end by 5 bases; junction bases not matched to a gene: 4. Here the CDR3 DNA reads TGTGCCAGCAGCTTCTCAGGGGGAGATCAGCCCCAGCATTTT. Amino acids: CASSFSGGDQPQHF.

This clonotype was counted between two and nine times. The V gene is TRBV5-1, the J gene TRBJ1-4; the D gene is possibly TRBD1 (5 bases). The germline CDR1 and CDR2 sequences are SGHRS and YFSETQ. The CDR3 is 14 residues long. Trimming stripped 4 bases from V and 5 bases from J, with 12 bases between. CDR3 DNA sequence: TGCGCCAGCAGCAGGGACGGTGAAAATGAAAAACTGTTTTTT. It codes for CASSRDGENEKLFF.

The chain is built from TRBV29-1 and TRBJ2-7; tentative D call: TRBD1 (5 bases). CDR1 is SQVTM, CDR2 ANQGSEA, per germline. Trimming shortened V by 4 bases and J by 3 bases, and 7 bases separated the two germline ends. The CDR3 spans 11 residues. CDR3 residues: CSVGTSYEQYF. The CDR3 nucleotides are TGCAGCGTTGGGACAAGCTACGAGCAGTACTTC.

CDR3 bases: TGTGCCAGCAGTTTACAGGGGGATCGGACCGGGGAGCTGTTTTTT. It codes for CASSLQGDRTGELFF. The V gene is TRBV12-3 or TRBV12-4, the J gene TRBJ2-2; 7 positions match TRBD1. V lost 2 bases to trimming and J lost 5 bases; unmatched junction nucleotides: 5. The CDR3 runs to 15 residues.

The chain carries TRBV6-1 and TRBJ1-5; tentatively, D is TRBD1 (6 bases). Germline-derived CDR1 and CDR2 are MNHNS and SASEGT. This CDR3 has 17 amino acids. With 5 bases removed from V and 0 bases from J, the gap between germline ends came to 17 bases. CDR3 in DNA: TGTGCCAGCAGTTCCCGGACAGCCACTTATAGCAATCAGCCCCAGCATTTT. This translates into CASSSRTATYSNQPQHF.

This clonotype was counted a few times. The V call is TRBV7-6, the J call TRBJ2-5; the D is unclear. The V gene lost 1 base and the J gene lost 11 bases, with 11 bases spanning the gap. This CDR3 is built from 12 residues. In germline, CDR1 is SGHVS, CDR2 FNYEAQ. CDR3 amino acids: CASSLVGEVQYF. For the CDR3, the DNA is TGTGCCAGCAGCTTAGTGGGTGAAGTACAGTACTTC.

This clonotype appeared many times. The chain couples TRBV15 to TRBJ1-1, with D perhaps matching TRBD1 (5 bases). The CDR3 has 15 amino acids. V lost 1 base and J lost 5, with 14 bases in between. Germline V gives CDR1 LNHNV, CDR2 YYDKDF (reference sequence). In DNA, the CDR3 is TGTGCCACCAGCAGAGGGGTTGCCCGGGGGACTGAAGCTTTCTTT. This encodes CATSRGVARGTEAFF.

The rearrangement links TRBV28 to TRBJ2-2; D perhaps matches TRBD2 (6 bases). Germline V gene lookup returns CDR1 MDHEN and CDR2 SYDVKM. V was trimmed by 6 bases and J by 2 bases, leaving 13 bases between them. The CDR3 totals 15 residues. The CDR3: CASRSAGPNTGELFF. Written as DNA, the CDR3 is TGTGCCAGCAGATCTGCGGGACCTAACACCGGGGAGCTGTTTTTT.

The chain is built from TRBV6-1 and TRBJ1-1; D call uncertain. The CDR3 totals 14 residues. V was cut by 7 bases and J by 5 bases, with 17 bases left in between. Per germline, CDR1 MNHNS and CDR2 SASEGT. CDR3 DNA: TGTGCCAGCAAACGTGCTTTGTTGGAGACTGAAGCTTTCTTT. It yields the protein CASKRALLETEAFF.

This clonotype was detected only a few times. The chain recombines TRBV24-1 with TRBJ2-3, with D possibly TRBD1 on 5 matching bases. The ends were cut back, 5 bases at V and 2 bases at J, with 16 bases in the middle. The CDR3 is 16 amino acids. Germline V gives CDR1 KGHDR, CDR2 SFDVKD. The CDR3 reads CATSVVGRDYTDTQYF. The CDR3 DNA follows: TGTGCCACCAGTGTGGTTGGCAGGGATTACACAGATACGCAGTATTTT.

This clonotype has a count of ten or more. The chain is built from TRBV9 and TRBJ2-7, with D perhaps matching TRBD1 (6 bases). The V end lost 3 bases, the J end lost 7 bases, and 17 bases lay between the germline ends. Germline CDR1 is SGDLS and CDR2 is YYNGEE. There are 14 residues in the CDR3. CDR3 DNA sequence: TGTGCCAGCAGCGCCGACCCCAGGGGACGGGAGCAGTACTTC. Protein: CASSADPRGREQYF. Filled out from reference TRBV9 and TRBJ2-7, the complete variable domain reads DSGVTQTPKHLITATGQRVTLRCSPRSGDLSVYWYQQSLDQGLQFLIQYYNGEERAKGNILERFSAQQFPDLHSELNLSSLELGDSALYFCASSADPRGREQYFGPGTRLTVT.

The chain recombines TRBV7-3 with TRBJ2-3; possible D gene TRBD2, 5 bases. The V gene's germline CDR1 is SGHTA and CDR2 FQGTGA. CDR3 length: 16 amino acids. The germline V and J ends were trimmed by 4 bases and 3 bases, with 17 bases remaining between them. CDR3 protein: CASSSELASGTDTQYF. The CDR3 DNA sequence: TGTGCCAGCAGCTCGGAGCTAGCATCTGGAACAGATACGCAGTATTTT.

This clonotype was recorded a few times. V is TRBV28 and J is TRBJ2-1; either TRBD1 or TRBD2 may supply D (5 bases each). From germline, CDR1 is MDHEN and CDR2 SYDVKM. This CDR3 contains 14 residues. The V and J ends lost 4 bases and 8 bases respectively, with 15 bases between them. CDR3 loop: CASSSYSGTHEQFF. Written as DNA, the CDR3 is TGTGCCAGCAGTTCCTACTCAGGGACCCATGAGCAGTTCTTC.

V is TRBV28 and J is TRBJ1-3; D is undetermined. Germline CDR1 reads MDHEN; CDR2 reads SYDVKM. The CDR3 has 13 residues. The ends were cut back, 4 bases at V and 5 bases at J, with 9 bases in the middle. The CDR3 bases are TGTGCCAGCAGTTCCGTGGGGAGAAACACCATATATTTT. Its protein product is CASSSVGRNTIYF.

This clonotype came up many times. This chain connects TRBV28 to TRBJ1-1; no definite D call. This CDR3 comprises 9 residues. V was shortened by 5 bases and J by 12 bases, with 7 bases between the two germline ends. Germline V lookup: CDR1 MDHEN, CDR2 SYDVKM. CDR3: CASSPPPFF. The CDR3 coding sequence is TGTGCCAGCAGTCCCCCCCCTTTCTTT. Using reference TRBV28 and TRBJ1-1 for the parts outside the CDR3, the full variable domain is DVKVTQSSRYLVKRTGEKVFLECVQDMDHENMFWYRQDPGLGLRLIYFSYDVKMKEKGDIPEGYSVSREKKERFSLILESASTNQTSMYLCASSPPPFFGQGTRLTVV.

This clonotype has more than one count but fewer than ten. This chain joins TRBV6-6 and TRBJ2-5; 7 nucleotides match TRBD2. Germline V CDR1 and CDR2: MNHNY, SVGAGI (reference sequence). V was pared by 2 bases and J by 2 bases, with 5 bases of the junction left unmatched. The CDR3 spans 15 residues. The CDR3 region has the DNA TGTGCCAGCAGTTACGGTTCTAGCGGACAAGAGACCCAGTACTTC. Its translation: CASSYGSSGQETQYF.

This clonotype turned up a few times. V gene TRBV6-5 combines with J gene TRBJ1-2; 7 bases are a match to TRBD1. This CDR3 spans 13 amino acids. Germline V lookup: CDR1 MNHEY, CDR2 SVGAGI. With V trimmed by 6 bases and J by 2 bases, 3 bases remained unmatched. CDR3 amino acids: CASRRDSNYGYTF. The CDR3 DNA follows: TGTGCCAGCAGGCGGGACAGCAACTATGGCTACACCTTC.

This clonotype was counted between two and nine times. The V gene is TRBV29-1, the J gene TRBJ1-1; tentative D call: TRBD1 (5 bases). Trimming took off 7 bases at V and 5 bases at J, with 26 bases between the two ends. Germline lookup yields CDR1 SQVTM and CDR2 ANQGSEA. There are 16 residues in the CDR3. CDR3 loop: CSASGMKGTGGTEAFF. The CDR3 bases are TGCAGCGCTTCGGGGATGAAGGGGACGGGCGGAACTGAAGCTTTCTTT.

This clonotype was found a few times. The CDR3 reads CASSYPPDRAYGYTF. CDR3 DNA: TGTGCCAGCAGTTACCCGCCCGACAGGGCCTATGGCTACACCTTC. The V and J genes are TRBV6-6 and TRBJ1-2; 7 nucleotides line up with TRBD1. This CDR3 contains 15 residues. The V and J ends lost 2 bases and 4 bases, in that order; junction bases with no gene match: 7. The germline V gene encodes CDR1 MNHNY and CDR2 SVGAGI (reference sequence).

This clonotype was counted a few times. The CDR3 loop reads CASSPGDMNTEAFF. CDR3 DNA: TGTGCCAGCAGCCCCGGGGACATGAACACTGAAGCTTTCTTT. J is TRBJ1-1 and V is TRBV14; tentatively, D is TRBD1 (6 bases). The germline V gene has CDR1 SGHDN and CDR2 FVKESK. Trimming stripped 4 bases from V and 0 bases from J, with 9 bases between. This CDR3 has 14 residues.

The V and J genes are TRBV5-1 and TRBJ2-1, with TRBD2 identical over 10 bases. Germline assignment: CDR1 SGHRS and CDR2 YFSETQ. J lost 5 bases, V lost 0 bases, and 5 bases had no gene match. CDR3 size: 16 residues. In nucleotides, the CDR3 is TGCGCCAGCAGCTTGGTCCTAGCGGGAGTAAACAATGAGCAGTTCTTC. It specifies CASSLVLAGVNNEQFF. Drawing the rest from reference TRBV5-1 and TRBJ2-1, the complete variable domain is KAGVTQTPRYLIKTRGQQVTLSCSPISGHRSVSWYQQTPGQGLQFLFEYFSETQRNKGNFPGRFSGRQFSNSRSEMNVSTLELGDSALYLCASSLVLAGVNNEQFFGPGTRLTVL.

This clonotype was seen repeatedly, ten times or more. This sequence joins TRBV10-3 and TRBJ2-2; maybe TRBD1 (5 bases). Trimming left V 0 bases short and J 7 bases short, with 12 bases between. The CDR3 is 15 residues long. Germline V gene data show CDR1 as ENHRY and CDR2 as SYGVKD. The CDR3 sequence is CAISESQARSGELFF. CDR3 bases: TGTGCCATCAGTGAGTCACAGGCCCGAAGCGGGGAGCTGTTTTTT.

The J gene is TRBJ2-1, the V gene TRBV7-2, with 9 bases that match TRBD2. The V gene end was trimmed by 5 bases and the J gene end by 7 bases; junction bases not matched to a gene: 15. The CDR3 consists of 17 residues. The germline gives CDR1 SGHTA, CDR2 FQGNSA. CDR3 protein: CASSPPGAGGPGNEQFF. DNA of the CDR3: TGTGCCAGCAGCCCGCCGGGGGCGGGAGGGCCTGGGAATGAGCAGTTCTTC.

This clonotype was detected many times. The V call is TRBV20-1, the J call TRBJ2-1; 10 nucleotides agree with TRBD2. The CDR3 has 15 residues. Trimming cost V 6 bases and J 0 bases; bases outside gene matches: 5. The germline V gene has CDR1 DFQATT and CDR2 SNEGSKA (reference sequence). CDR3 sequence (DNA): TGCAGTGCCCTGGGACTAGCGAGCTCCTACAATGAGCAGTTCTTC. Translation: CSALGLASSYNEQFF.

This clonotype was detected ten times or more. J is TRBJ2-1 and V is TRBV11-2; TRBD1 might be the D (6 bases). The germline V gene has CDR1 SGHAT and CDR2 FQNNGV. Trimming took 2 bases from V and 12 from J, leaving 20 bases between them. CDR3 length: 15 amino acids. The CDR3 sequence: CASSLRDRKARGQFF. CDR3 DNA sequence: TGTGCCAGCAGCTTACGGGATAGGAAGGCCAGGGGGCAGTTCTTC.

This clonotype was seen more than once but under ten times. V is TRBV6-1 and J is TRBJ1-2, with D unclear. The V end was cut by 0 bases, the J end by 3 bases, with 8 bases between. The germline V gene encodes CDR1 MNHNS and CDR2 SASEGT. This CDR3 has 14 residues. This CDR3 reads CASSEAWGDYGYTF. The CDR3 DNA follows: TGTGCCAGCAGTGAAGCGTGGGGAGACTATGGCTACACCTTC.